This T cell receptor beta chain was sequenced during a study of tumor and adjacent non-tumor tissue in lung cancer. About this clonotype: The germline gene is not matched at one end of the junction; a read error may be the cause.

A modified ARM-PCR protocol with three rounds of nested PCR amplified TCRbeta. Each CDR3 protein gets one entry after TCRdb re-called the multiplex PCR reads with MiXCR. The sample consists of fewer than 120,000 distinct CDR3 sequences, over 70% of them appearing once. The template was RNA from unsorted bulk tissue. This CDR3 spans 14 amino acids. CDR1 MNHEY and CDR2 SVGEGT come from the germline V gene. V and J are TRBV6-2 or TRBV6-3 and TRBJ2-3, with D possibly TRBD2 on 5 matching bases. Sequencing used lung tumor tissue. This TCR derives from a man between 65 and 80 years old with non-small cell lung cancer. The CDR3 is CASQRDVGADTHYF. The CDR3 nucleotides are TGTGCCAGCCAGAGGGATGTAGGCGCAGATACGCACTATTTT.